The sequence of this TCR beta chain was determined in a study of control samples from healthy donors and cancer patients. TCRdb's copy holds only in-frame clones and misses some; the assay was immunoSEQ multiplex PCR. The sample includes 150,000 or so clones, around 90% of them seen just once. Material: blood. The sequence was collected from a woman in her 30s in good health.

The CDR3 DNA reads as TGTGCCAGCAGTTACTCCCAGGAGGGCGGTCAGCCCCAGCATTTT. Protein product: CASSYSQEGGQPQHF. The chain combines TRBV6-2 or TRBV6-3 with TRBJ1-5; the D is unclear. V was clipped by 0 bases and J by 6 bases, with 12 bases between them. Germline V gene lookup returns CDR1 MNHEY and CDR2 SVGEGT. The CDR3 runs 15 residues.